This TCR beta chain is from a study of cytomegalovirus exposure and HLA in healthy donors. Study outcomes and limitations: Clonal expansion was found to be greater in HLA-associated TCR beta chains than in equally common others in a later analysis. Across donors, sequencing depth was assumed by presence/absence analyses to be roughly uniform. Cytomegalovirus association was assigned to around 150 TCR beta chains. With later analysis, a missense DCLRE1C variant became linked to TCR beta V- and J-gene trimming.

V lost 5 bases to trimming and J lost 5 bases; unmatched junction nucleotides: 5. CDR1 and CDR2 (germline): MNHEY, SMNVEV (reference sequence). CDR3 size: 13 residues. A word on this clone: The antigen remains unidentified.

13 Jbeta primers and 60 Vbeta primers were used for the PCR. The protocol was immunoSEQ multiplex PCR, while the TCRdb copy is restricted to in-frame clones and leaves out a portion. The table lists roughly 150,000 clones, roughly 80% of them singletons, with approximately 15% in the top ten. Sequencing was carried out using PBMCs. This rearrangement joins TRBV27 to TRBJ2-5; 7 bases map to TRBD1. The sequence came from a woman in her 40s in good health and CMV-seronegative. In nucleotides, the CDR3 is TGTGCCAGCAGTGACAGGGATTGGGAGACCCAGTACTTC. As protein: CASSDRDWETQYF.